The next 32 T cell receptor beta chains were all read from a single sample in a study of T cell changes during pregnancy in multiple sclerosis. Data came from immunoSEQ multiplex PCR; TCRdb stores just in-frame clones and leaves some out. The sample gives 35,000 to 50,000 clones, less than 90% of which show up once; less than 1.5% is in the top ten. The sequenced sample was CD4+ T cells from peripheral blood mononuclear cells, obtained in the second trimester of pregnancy. The origin of the receptors is a female donor with multiple sclerosis, enrolled in a pregnancy study.

The genes are TRBV10-3 and TRBJ2-2; 10 bases line up with TRBD2. CDR1 is ENHRY and CDR2 is SYGVKD in the germline V gene. V trimming: 6 bases; J trimming: 6 bases; junction bases outside the gene matches: 4. The length of the CDR3 is 14 residues. The DNA for the CDR3 is TGTGCCATCAGGGAGAGCGGGAGGGCCGGGGAGCTGTTTTTT. It is translated as CAIRESGRAGELFF.

This chain links TRBV7-2 with TRBJ1-3; perhaps TRBD1 as D (5 bases). V was trimmed by 1 base and J by 8 bases, leaving 15 bases between them. Germline V gene lookup returns CDR1 SGHTA and CDR2 FQGNSA. CDR3 size: 15 residues. The CDR3, as DNA: TGTGCCAGCAGCTTAGAATTCGGGGGAAGGGACACCATATATTTT. It is translated as CASSLEFGGRDTIYF. The full variable domain, with the rest looked up from reference TRBV7-2 and TRBJ1-3, is GAGVSQSPSNKVTEKGKDVELRCDPISGHTALYWYRQSLGQGLEFLIYFQGNSAPDKSGLPSDRFSAERTGGSVSTLTIQRTQQEDSAVYLCASSLEFGGRDTIYFGEGSWLTVV.

This clone was detected only a few times. This chain joins TRBV5-1 and TRBJ1-1, with D maybe TRBD1 (5 bases). CDR1 SGHRS and CDR2 YFSETQ come from the germline V gene. The CDR3 runs 15 residues. Trimming removed 3 bases at V and 1 base at J, with 13 bases between. In nucleotides, the CDR3 is TGCGCCAGCAGCTCAAGACTGGGGGGGAACACTGAAGCTTTCTTT. This gives the protein CASSSRLGGNTEAFF.

The gene calls are TRBV27 and TRBJ2-1; TRBD2 matches 7 bases. The length of the CDR3 is 17 residues. V trimming: 1 base; J trimming: 0 bases; junction bases outside the gene matches: 6. The V gene's germline CDR1 is MNHEY and CDR2 SMNVEV (reference sequence). CDR3 nucleotides: TGTGCCAGCAGTTTATTACGCGGGGGAAGCTCCTACAATGAGCAGTTCTTC. This encodes CASSLLRGGSSYNEQFF.

The rearrangement uses TRBV28 and TRBJ2-1; 8 bases map to TRBD2. The CDR3 loop spans 15 amino acids. CDR1 is MDHEN, CDR2 SYDVKM, per germline. J was trimmed by 0 bases and V by 6 bases; bases with no gene match: 4. CDR3 sequence reads: CASSSSGSSYNEQFF. The CDR3 DNA reads TGTGCCAGCAGCTCGAGCGGGAGCTCCTACAATGAGCAGTTCTTC.

This clone was observed once. The chain carries TRBV5-8 and TRBJ2-3; D not certain. V lost 2 bases, J lost 4 bases, and 8 bases lay in between. CDR1 is SGHTS, CDR2 YDEGEE, per germline. CDR3 length: 13 amino acids. The CDR3 DNA sequence: TGTGCCAGCAGCTTAGCATTGGCAGATACGCAGTATTTT. Its translation is CASSLALADTQYF.

The J gene is TRBJ2-7, the V gene TRBV7-2, with D maybe TRBD2 (5 bases). The CDR3 length is 15 residues. V was pared by 1 base and J by 6 bases, with 16 bases between. Germline CDR1 reads SGHTA; CDR2 reads FQGNSA. CDR3: CASSLDGAVTLEQYF. The CDR3 coding sequence is TGTGCCAGCAGCTTAGACGGAGCGGTAACTCTCGAGCAGTACTTC.

V gene TRBV7-2 combines with J gene TRBJ2-1; 13 bases match TRBD2. Germline-derived CDR1 and CDR2 are SGHTA and FQGNSA. The CDR3 runs 16 residues. The V segment lost 5 bases and the J segment 9 bases; nucleotides outside the gene matches: 10. The CDR3 protein is CASSPQGLAGVSEQFF. CDR3 in DNA: TGTGCCAGCAGCCCACAAGGACTAGCGGGAGTGAGTGAGCAGTTCTTC.

The chain couples TRBV28 to TRBJ2-7, with D perhaps TRBD1 (5 bases). From germline, CDR1 is MDHEN and CDR2 SYDVKM. The V end was cut by 2 bases, the J end by 5 bases, with 10 bases between. CDR3 length equals 13 residues. CDR3 in DNA: TGTGCCAGCAGTTTAGCAGGGAACCACGAGCAGTACTTC. The encoded protein is CASSLAGNHEQYF.

This chain uses TRBV19 with TRBJ2-4; D gene unclear. V was clipped by 1 base and J by 0 bases, with 13 bases between them. Germline V gene sequence: CDR1 LNHDA, CDR2 SQIVND (reference sequence). CDR3 length equals 17 residues. The CDR3 bases are TGTGCCAGTAGTATAGTAGGCAGGAACCTAGCCAAAAACATTCAGTACTTC. This encodes CASSIVGRNLAKNIQYF. The whole variable domain, remainder taken from reference TRBV19 and TRBJ2-4, is DGGITQSPKYLFRKEGQNVTLSCEQNLNHDAMYWYRQDPGQGLRLIYYSQIVNDFQKGDIAEGYSVSREKKESFPLTVTSAQKNPTAFYLCASSIVGRNLAKNIQYFGAGTRLSVL.

This clone was observed a single time. The chain employs TRBV6-6 and TRBJ1-4; no definite D call. The CDR3 spans 16 residues. The germline CDR1 and CDR2 sequences are MNHNY and SVGAGI (reference sequence). With 4 bases removed from V and 0 bases from J, the gap between germline ends came to 12 bases. CDR3 nucleotide sequence: TGTGCCAGCAGTTTCGGGTCAGCGGCAACTAATGAAAAACTGTTTTTT. Translated: CASSFGSAATNEKLFF.

In this sample, this clone turned up once. The V call is TRBV28, the J call TRBJ2-1; D remains unclear. V was shortened by 5 bases and J by 4 bases, with 3 bases between the two germline ends. CDR1 is MDHEN, CDR2 SYDVKM, per germline. The CDR3 totals 11 residues. The chain's CDR3 is CASSPYNEQFF. In nucleotides, the CDR3 is TGTGCCAGCAGTCCGTACAATGAGCAGTTCTTC.

The chain combines TRBV28 with TRBJ1-1; D perhaps matches TRBD1 (5 bases). Germline assignment: CDR1 MDHEN and CDR2 SYDVKM. This CDR3 contains 14 residues. The germline V and J ends were trimmed by 7 bases and 0 bases, with 12 bases remaining between them. The CDR3 is CASNRQLMNTEAFF. In nucleotides, the CDR3 is TGTGCCAGCAATAGACAGCTGATGAACACTGAAGCTTTCTTT. The complete variable domain, with remaining parts taken from reference TRBV28 and TRBJ1-1, reads DVKVTQSSRYLVKRTGEKVFLECVQDMDHENMFWYRQDPGLGLRLIYFSYDVKMKEKGDIPEGYSVSREKKERFSLILESASTNQTSMYLCASNRQLMNTEAFFGQGTRLTVV.

The gene calls are TRBV9 and TRBJ2-3, with 16 bases fitting TRBD2. The V segment lost 2 bases and the J segment 5 bases; nucleotides outside the gene matches: 14. The CDR3 runs 20 residues. From germline, CDR1 is SGDLS and CDR2 YYNGEE. The CDR3 spells CASSVTGTSGRVVLQDTQYF. The CDR3 DNA reads as TGTGCCAGCAGCGTTACCGGGACTAGCGGGAGGGTCGTCTTGCAAGATACGCAGTATTTT.

V usage is TRBV7-2 and J usage is TRBJ2-1; D is perhaps TRBD1 (5 bases). Germline assignment: CDR1 SGHTA and CDR2 FQGNSA. CDR3 length: 14 amino acids. V was cut by 1 base and J by 7 bases, with 11 bases left in between. Here the CDR3 DNA reads TGTGCCAGCAGCTTAGTAAGGACAACTAATGAGCAGTTCTTC. It yields the protein CASSLVRTTNEQFF.

The rearrangement joins TRBV2 to TRBJ2-1, with 14 bases fitting TRBD2. The CDR3 extends over 18 amino acids. Germline assignment: CDR1 SNHLY and CDR2 FYNNEI. Trimming cost V 8 bases and J 1 base; bases outside gene matches: 10. The CDR3 sequence: CASGTGLAGDGSYNEQFF. Here the CDR3 DNA reads TGTGCCAGCGGAACGGGACTAGCGGGAGATGGATCCTACAATGAGCAGTTCTTC.

A single count supports this clone. V is TRBV25-1 and J is TRBJ2-7, with a tentative D call TRBD2 (6 bases). V was cut by 6 bases and J by 4 bases, with 13 bases left in between. The CDR3 runs 13 residues. Germline loops: CDR1 MGHDK, CDR2 SYGVNS. In nucleotides, the CDR3 is TGTGCCAGCAGGGGGGGAACGTCTTACGAGCAGTACTTC. Translation: CASRGGTSYEQYF.

The chain joins TRBV5-6 to TRBJ2-5; 8 bases are a match to TRBD2. CDR3 length equals 16 residues. V shed 0 bases, J shed 0 bases, and the junction held 4 bases outside the gene matches. Germline V gene data show CDR1 as SGHDT and CDR2 as YYEEEE. The CDR3 reads CASSLVRGAYQETQYF. The CDR3 DNA reads TGTGCCAGCAGCTTGGTGCGGGGGGCGTACCAAGAGACCCAGTACTTC.

This chain connects TRBV23-1 to TRBJ2-5; 7 positions agree with TRBD2. TRBV23-1 is assigned to the ORF class and has an uncertain function. The CDR3 covers 16 residues. V gave up 3 bases and J gave up 1 base; unmatched junction bases: 8. The CDR3 here is CASSHTGLPRQETQYF. The CDR3, as DNA: TGCGCCAGCAGTCATACGGGACTACCACGCCAAGAGACCCAGTACTTC.

This chain joins TRBV5-1 and TRBJ2-7; the match to TRBD1 covers 7 bases. CDR3 length: 14 amino acids. Germline V gene sequence: CDR1 SGHRS, CDR2 YFSETQ. The V gene end was trimmed by 4 bases and the J gene end by 12 bases; junction bases not matched to a gene: 16. CDR3 bases: TGCGCCAGCAGCCTGGGGACAGCCTCAGAACGGCCGTACTTC. Translated: CASSLGTASERPYF.

The CDR3 bases are TGTGCCAGCAGCCAAAGCGAACCCAGGCTTAGCGCCCAGCAGTACTTC. It encodes CASSQSEPRLSAQQYF. The gene calls are TRBV4-2 and TRBJ2-7, with D perhaps TRBD2 (5 bases). Germline CDR1 LGHNA, CDR2 YNFKEQ. V lost 2 bases and J lost 8, with 22 bases in between. The CDR3 runs 16 residues.

This chain joins TRBV19 and TRBJ1-5; the D is unclear. The CDR3 length is 13 residues. CDR1 LNHDA and CDR2 SQIVND come from the germline V gene (reference sequence). The germline V and J ends were trimmed by 3 bases and 5 bases, with 8 bases remaining between them. This CDR3 is CASSITADQPQHF. CDR3 in DNA: TGTGCCAGTAGTATCACAGCCGATCAGCCCCAGCATTTT.

The rearrangement joins TRBV6-1 to TRBJ2-2; 7 bases align to TRBD2. V was pared by 4 bases and J by 5 bases, with 10 bases of the junction left unmatched. This CDR3 has 16 amino acids. Germline-derived CDR1 and CDR2 are MNHNS and SASEGT. CDR3 bases: TGTGCCAGCAGTGGGGGGGGACGGACAAAAACCGGGGAGCTGTTTTTT. It encodes CASSGGGRTKTGELFF.

This clone occurred a few times. The chain uses TRBV18 and TRBJ2-3; possibly TRBD1 for D (6 bases). The V and J ends lost 1 base and 11 bases respectively, with 19 bases between them. The CDR3 loop spans 15 amino acids. Germline CDR1 KGHSH, CDR2 LQKENI. The CDR3 here is CASSPLIIPQGLQYF. In DNA, the CDR3 is TGTGCCAGCTCACCACTGATCATTCCTCAGGGGTTGCAGTATTTT.

This chain uses TRBV7-2 with TRBJ2-1; 11 bases align to TRBD1. This CDR3 region has 14 residues. Germline CDR1 and CDR2: SGHTA and FQGNSA. Unmatched junction bases numbered 5, after V lost 5 bases and J lost 8 bases. The CDR3 DNA is TGTGCCAGCAGCCGGGACAGGGGGTTCGATGAGCAGTTCTTC. Translation gives CASSRDRGFDEQFF.

J is TRBJ2-7 and V is TRBV6-5; a weak D match, TRBD1 (6 bases). V gave up 1 base and J gave up 2 bases, with 9 bases separating them. Germline values: CDR1 MNHEY, CDR2 SVGAGI. CDR3 size: 14 residues. For the CDR3, the DNA is TGTGCCAGCAGTTACTTGCCAGGGGCCTACGAGCAGTACTTC. This gives the protein CASSYLPGAYEQYF.

To note about this clone: One end of the junction is discordant with germline, which a read error may explain. In DNA, the CDR3 is TGTGCCTGGAAACTAGCGGCAGAGGCCCAGTACTTC. This translates into CAWKLAAEAQYF. The rearrangement joins TRBV30 to TRBJ2-5; 8 nucleotides align to TRBD2. CDR1 is GTSNPN, CDR2 SVGIG, per germline (reference sequence). The CDR3 runs 12 residues.

V is TRBV28 and J is TRBJ2-7; 7 positions match TRBD1. This CDR3 contains 15 residues. From germline, CDR1 is MDHEN and CDR2 SYDVKM. Trimming removed 5 bases from V and 1 base from J; junction bases left unmatched: 8. The CDR3, as DNA: TGTGCCAGCAGTGAAGCCGGGACAGTGTCCTACGAGCAGTACTTC. This codes for CASSEAGTVSYEQYF.

This clone has only a few counts. The genes are TRBV11-2 and TRBJ2-1, with D unresolved. The germline V and J ends were trimmed by 5 bases and 10 bases, with 6 bases remaining between them. Germline V gene data show CDR1 as SGHAT and CDR2 as FQNNGV. The CDR3 is 10 amino acids. The CDR3: CASSTREQFF. CDR3 sequence (DNA): TGTGCCAGCAGCACACGAGAGCAGTTCTTC.

This clone was recorded once. The junction departs from germline at one end; a sequencing error may be responsible. The V and J genes are TRBV7-2 and TRBJ2-5, with TRBD2 identical over 13 bases. The CDR3 totals 18 residues. Germline V gene data show CDR1 as SGHTA and CDR2 as FQGNSA. CDR3 amino acids: CASSLRGTSGTYQEPQYF. The CDR3 DNA reads TGTGCCAGCAGCTTACGTGGGACTAGCGGGACGTACCAAGAGCCCCAGTACTTC.

The chain combines TRBV28 with TRBJ2-1; TRBD2 might be the D (6 bases). The CDR3 loop spans 15 amino acids. The ends were cut back, 2 bases at V and 7 bases at J, with 15 bases in the middle. The germline V gene encodes CDR1 MDHEN and CDR2 SYDVKM. In nucleotides, the CDR3 is TGTGCCAGCAGTTTAGGCGGGGTCATTGGGAATGAGCAGTTCTTC. Translation: CASSLGGVIGNEQFF. Based on the CDR3 plus reference TRBV28 and TRBJ2-1, the full variable domain is DVKVTQSSRYLVKRTGEKVFLECVQDMDHENMFWYRQDPGLGLRLIYFSYDVKMKEKGDIPEGYSVSREKKERFSLILESASTNQTSMYLCASSLGGVIGNEQFFGPGTRLTVL.

This clone was counted between two and nine times. The V and J genes are TRBV7-8 and TRBJ2-3; 7 bases are a match to TRBD2. CDR3 length: 17 residues. CDR1 is SGHVS, CDR2 FQNEAQ, per germline. V was clipped by 6 bases and J by 4 bases; unmatched bases: 16. CDR3 in amino acids: CASRRSLVAGGADTQYF. Written as DNA, the CDR3 is TGTGCCAGCAGACGAAGCTTGGTAGCGGGCGGGGCAGATACGCAGTATTTT.